Given below is one T cell receptor beta chain in context. What it recognizes is unknown. The CDR3 is 13 amino acids. V trimming: 2 bases; J trimming: 7 bases; junction bases outside the gene matches: 5. From germline, CDR1 is SGHTA and CDR2 FQGNSA. This entry belongs to a study of shared clonotypes between healthy human individuals. Overall study findings and caveats: Clonotype sharing across a few donors was observed for around 5% of naive CD4 clonotypes. Non-shared clonotypes had lower generation probabilities than those shared by all four donors.

The protocol was immunoSEQ multiplex PCR, while the TCRdb copy is restricted to in-frame clones and leaves out a portion. Here the sample spans some 1 million clones, roughly 75% being singletons. This TCR was sampled from a man between 18 and 29 years old in good health. The chain couples TRBV7-2 to TRBJ2-7, with 7 bases lining up with TRBD2. The sample consisted of memory CD4+ T cells sorted from blood. Subset described: CD45RA-negative fraction. The CDR3 bases are TGTGCCAGCAGCTTAAAGGCGGGGGTTGAGCAGTACTTC. This translates into CASSLKAGVEQYF.